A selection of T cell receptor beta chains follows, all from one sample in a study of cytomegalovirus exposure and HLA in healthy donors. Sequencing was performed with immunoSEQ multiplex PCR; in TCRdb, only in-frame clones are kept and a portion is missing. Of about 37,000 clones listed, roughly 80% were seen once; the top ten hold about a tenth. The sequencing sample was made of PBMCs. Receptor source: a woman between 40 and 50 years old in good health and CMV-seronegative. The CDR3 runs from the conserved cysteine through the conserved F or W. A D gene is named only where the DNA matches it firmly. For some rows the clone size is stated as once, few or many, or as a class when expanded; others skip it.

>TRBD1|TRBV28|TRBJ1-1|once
CATHSNAGTGFF
TGTGCCACCCATTCGAATGCAGGGACAGGCTTCTTT
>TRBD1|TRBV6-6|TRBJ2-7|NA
CASSATGGLYEQYF
TGTGCCAGCAGTGCGACAGGGGGTTTATACGAGCAGTACTTC
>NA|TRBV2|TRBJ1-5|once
CASSPPPTGYLSNQPQHF
TGTGCCAGCAGTCCTCCCCCGACAGGCTACCTTAGCAATCAGCCCCAGCATTTT
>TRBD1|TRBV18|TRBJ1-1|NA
CASSPLQGTGEAFF
TGTGCCAGCTCACCACTACAGGGGACTGGTGAAGCTTTCTTT
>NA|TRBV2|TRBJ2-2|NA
CASREYNTGELFF
TGTGCCAGCAGAGAGTATAACACCGGGGAGCTGTTTTTT
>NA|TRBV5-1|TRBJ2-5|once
CASRVWGVETQYF
TGCGCCAGCAGGGTGTGGGGGGTCGAGACCCAGTACTTC
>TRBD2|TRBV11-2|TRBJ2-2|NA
CASSLAGGGNTGELFF
TGTGCCAGCAGCTTAGCGGGAGGGGGGAACACCGGGGAGCTGTTTTTT
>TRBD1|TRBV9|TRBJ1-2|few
CASSDTGTGGSYGYTF
TGTGCCAGCAGCGATACCGGGACAGGGGGCAGCTATGGCTACACCTTC
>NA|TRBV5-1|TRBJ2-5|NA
CASSLIGTVQETQYF
TGCGCCAGCAGCTTGATAGGGACTGTGCAAGAGACCCAGTACTTC
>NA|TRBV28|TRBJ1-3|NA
CASSLWGQSGNTIYF
TGTGCCAGCAGTTTATGGGGACAATCTGGAAACACCATATATTTT
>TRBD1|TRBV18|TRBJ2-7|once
CASSLGQGYEQYF
TGTGCCAGCTCACTCGGACAGGGGTACGAGCAGTACTTC
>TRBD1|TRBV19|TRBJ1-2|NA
CASSIGGQGNYGYTF
TGTGCCAGTAGTATAGGCGGACAGGGGAACTATGGCTACACCTTC
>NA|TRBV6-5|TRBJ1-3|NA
CASSYSDSSSGNTIYF
TGTGCCAGCAGTTACTCGGACTCAAGCTCTGGAAACACCATATATTTT
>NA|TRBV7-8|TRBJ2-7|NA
CASSPRVTYEQYF
TGTGCCAGCAGCCCCAGGGTTACCTACGAGCAGTACTTC
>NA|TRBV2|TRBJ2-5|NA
CASSEAQETQYF
TGTGCCAGCAGTGAAGCGCAGGAGACCCAGTACTTC
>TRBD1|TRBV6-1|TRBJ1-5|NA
CASSERQGEMNQPQHF
TGTGCCAGCAGTGAGAGGCAGGGGGAAATGAATCAGCCCCAGCATTTT
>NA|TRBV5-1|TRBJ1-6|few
CASSLDQAGSNSPLHF
TGCGCCAGCAGCTTGGACCAGGCGGGAAGTAATTCACCCCTCCACTTT
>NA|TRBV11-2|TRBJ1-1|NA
CASSHRVTEAFF
TGTGCCAGCAGCCACAGGGTAACTGAAGCTTTCTTT
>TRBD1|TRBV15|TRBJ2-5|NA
CATRTLQGAQETQYF
TGTGCCACCAGGACTTTACAGGGGGCCCAAGAGACCCAGTACTTC
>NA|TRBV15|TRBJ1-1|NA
CATSRSKNTEAFF
TGTGCCACCAGCAGATCAAAGAACACTGAAGCTTTCTTT
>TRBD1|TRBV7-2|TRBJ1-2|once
CASSIDRVYGYTF
TGTGCCAGCAGCATCGACAGGGTCTATGGCTACACCTTC
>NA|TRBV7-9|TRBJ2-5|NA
CASSWGGAQETQYF
TGTGCCAGCAGTTGGGGGGGGGCCCAAGAGACCCAGTACTTC
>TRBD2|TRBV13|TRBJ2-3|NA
CASSLGLSGGALSTDTQYF
TGTGCCAGCAGCTTAGGACTTAGCGGGGGGGCCTTGAGCACAGATACGCAGTATTTT
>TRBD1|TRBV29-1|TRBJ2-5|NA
CSSSGTGGWSQETQYF
TGCAGCTCCTCCGGGACAGGGGGTTGGAGCCAAGAGACCCAGTACTTC
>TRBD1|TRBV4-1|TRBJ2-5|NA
CASGNGASDREETQYF
TGCGCCAGCGGGAACGGGGCGTCGGACAGGGAAGAGACCCAGTACTTC
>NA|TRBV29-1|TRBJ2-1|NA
CSVDGTGNEQFF
TGCAGCGTCGATGGAACGGGTAATGAGCAGTTCTTC
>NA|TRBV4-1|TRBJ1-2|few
CASSQEESDFYGYTF
TGCGCCAGCAGCCAAGAGGAGTCAGACTTCTATGGCTACACCTTC
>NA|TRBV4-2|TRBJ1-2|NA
CASSQDNKYGYTF
TGTGCCAGCAGCCAAGACAACAAGTATGGCTACACCTTC
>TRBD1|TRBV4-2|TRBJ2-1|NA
CASSQETWGRQGNNEQFF
TGTGCCAGCAGCCAGGAAACCTGGGGGAGACAGGGAAACAATGAGCAGTTCTTC
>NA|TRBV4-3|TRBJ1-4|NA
CASSQDLATGHNEKLFF
TGCGCCAGCAGCCAAGACCTCGCCACAGGGCATAATGAAAAACTGTTTTTT
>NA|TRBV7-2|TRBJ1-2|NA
CASSLGSRTDYGYTF
TGTGCCAGCAGCTTAGGGTCCCGGACAGACTATGGCTACACCTTC
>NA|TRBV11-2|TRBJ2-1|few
CASSARGDNEQFF
TGTGCCAGTAGCGCCAGGGGGGACAATGAGCAGTTCTTC
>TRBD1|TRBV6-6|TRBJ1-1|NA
CASSNQPGGGGTEAFF
TGTGCCAGCAGCAATCAACCAGGGGGCGGGGGCACTGAAGCTTTCTTT
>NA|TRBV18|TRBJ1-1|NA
CASSPLDSGGTEAFF
TGTGCCAGCTCACCACTGGACAGTGGTGGCACTGAAGCTTTCTTT
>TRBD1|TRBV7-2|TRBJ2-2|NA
CASSPRTGGVTGELFF
TGTGCCAGCAGCCCCCGGACAGGGGGCGTCACCGGGGAGCTGTTTTTT
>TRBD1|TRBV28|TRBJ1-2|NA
CASSPRDRVAKGYTF
TGTGCCAGCAGTCCGCGGGACAGGGTTGCGAAAGGCTACACCTTC
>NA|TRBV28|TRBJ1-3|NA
CASTSGTPGNTIYF
TGTGCCAGCACCTCCGGGACTCCTGGAAACACCATATATTTT
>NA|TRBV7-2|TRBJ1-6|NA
CASSPTDSPLHF
TGTGCCAGCAGTCCGACAGATTCACCCCTCCACTTT
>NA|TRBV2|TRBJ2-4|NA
CASSAQGATKNIQYF
TGTGCCAGCAGTGCCCAAGGGGCCACGAAAAACATTCAGTACTTC
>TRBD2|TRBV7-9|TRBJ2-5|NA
CASSSWRGLLETQYF
TGTGCCAGCAGCTCTTGGCGGGGGTTGTTGGAGACCCAGTACTTC
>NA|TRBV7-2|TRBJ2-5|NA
CASSQQRDRRQETQYF
TGTGCCAGCAGCCAACAAAGAGACAGAAGACAAGAGACCCAGTACTTC
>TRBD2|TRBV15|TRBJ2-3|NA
CATSRDGPTSGGTNTQYF
TGTGCCACCAGCAGAGATGGACCTACTAGCGGGGGTACTAATACGCAGTATTTT
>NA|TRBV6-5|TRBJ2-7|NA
CASRTYPDSAYEQYF
TGTGCCAGCAGAACTTATCCGGACAGCGCCTACGAGCAGTACTTC
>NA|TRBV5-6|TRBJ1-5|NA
CASSSGGWGLQPQHF
TGTGCCAGCAGCTCGGGAGGCTGGGGTTTGCAGCCCCAGCATTTT
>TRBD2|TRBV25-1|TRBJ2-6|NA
CASSESGGSGANVLTF
TGTGCCAGCAGTGAATCGGGGGGCTCTGGGGCCAACGTCCTGACTTTC
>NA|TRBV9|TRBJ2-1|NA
CASSSSSYNEQFF
TGTGCCAGCAGCTCCAGCTCCTACAATGAGCAGTTCTTC
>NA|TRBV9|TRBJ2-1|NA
CASSVVKGEQFF
TGTGCCAGCAGCGTAGTGAAGGGGGAGCAGTTCTTC
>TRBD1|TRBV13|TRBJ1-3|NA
CASSSTSDRVSGNTIYF
TGTGCCAGCAGCTCTACTTCCGACAGGGTCTCTGGAAACACCATATATTTT
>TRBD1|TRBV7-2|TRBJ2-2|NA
CASSLAGGKFTGELFF
TGTGCCAGCAGCTTGGCAGGGGGCAAGTTTACCGGGGAGCTGTTTTTT
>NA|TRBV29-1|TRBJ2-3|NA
CSVYSPGKGDTQYF
TGCAGCGTTTACTCCCCAGGGAAGGGGGATACGCAGTATTTT
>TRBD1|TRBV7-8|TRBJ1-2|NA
CASSLAQGQADYGYTF
TGTGCCAGCAGCTTAGCCCAGGGACAGGCGGACTATGGCTACACCTTC
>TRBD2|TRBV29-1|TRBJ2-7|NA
CSVEGKARGGPEQYF
TGCAGCGTTGAAGGAAAGGCGCGGGGGGGTCCAGAGCAGTACTTC
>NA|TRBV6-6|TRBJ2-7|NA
CASSYLSGFYEQYF
TGTGCCAGCAGTTACTTATCAGGGTTCTACGAGCAGTACTTC
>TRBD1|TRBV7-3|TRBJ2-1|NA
CASSPTGVEQFF
TGTGCCAGCAGCCCGACAGGGGTTGAGCAGTTCTTC
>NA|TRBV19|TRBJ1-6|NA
CASSLDRNSPLHF
TGTGCCAGTAGTCTCGACAGGAATTCACCCCTCCACTTT
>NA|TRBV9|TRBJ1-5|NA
CASSFFGDRNQPQHF
TGTGCCAGCAGCTTCTTTGGTGACAGAAATCAGCCCCAGCATTTT
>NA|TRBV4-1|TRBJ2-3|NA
CASSRTGGEDTQYF
TGCGCCAGCAGCCGGACAGGAGGGGAAGATACGCAGTATTTT
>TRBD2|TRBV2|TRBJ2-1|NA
CASSEFLAGGPRNEQFF
TGTGCCAGCAGTGAATTTCTAGCGGGGGGGCCGAGGAATGAGCAGTTCTTC
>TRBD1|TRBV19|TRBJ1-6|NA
CASRDRGRSDSPLHF
TGTGCCAGTAGGGACAGGGGGCGATCCGATTCACCCCTCCACTTT